This T cell receptor (beta chain) was observed in a study of early T cells in non-severe SARS-CoV-2 infection (TCRdb year 2021). At the level of the whole study: TCR sequencing used bulk RNA from unsorted whole blood, so alpha and beta chains could not be paired.

A word on this clonotype: This clone's antigen is unknown. It has no much larger one-base neighbor in the sample; base qualities were not kept.

The full study reports these points: Matching against VDJdb was skewed toward anti-spike CD8 responses, likely underestimated virus-specific expansions, and missed private and CD4 specificities.

V drops 6 bases and J drops 1 base, leaving 19 bases in between. CDR1 and CDR2, looked up from the germline V gene, are SQVTM and ANQGSEA. From its cysteine to its phenylalanine, the CDR3 spans 15 amino acids. CDR3 DNA only is kept here, 45 bases in frame from base 1. Library preparation employed 5' RACE. TCRdb lists the instrument as NextSeq 500. The TCR library protocol attached unique molecular identifiers to individual cDNA molecules to correct for sequencing error and PCR bias. Sequencing covered both TCR alpha and beta chains, and within each sample the abundances of alpha and beta sequences were tightly co-correlated. Per the source publication's procedure: Decombinator V4 was used to annotate TCR sequences for V gene, J gene and CDR3. TCRs were defined as expanded if a significant change between any two time points was detected under a Poisson model with p below 0.0001. TCR abundances were normalised to the total number of TCRs sequenced per sample and were expressed as counts per million. TRAV1-2 paired with TRAJ12, TRAJ20 or TRAJ33 defined MAIT TCRs, while TRAV10 paired with TRAJ18 defined iNKT TCRs. VDJdb, accessed 1 November 2021, was searched for CMV, EBV and SARS-CoV-2 annotated TCRs, excluding TCRs annotated for multiple antigens. TCRdb ran its own pipeline on the public reads, namely fastp trimming at Q25 and MiXCR clone calling, and kept in-frame beta chains. Every entry covers one CDR3 protein and lists the most common genes and DNA from its rows. For this entry, the V and J calls and clone size follow TCRdb and not the study's own pipeline. Present in this sample are tens of thousands of distinct CDR3 sequences, 10% to 15% of which were seen just once. The ten largest clones take up about 4.2% of the sample.

A case-control design nested within a healthcare worker cohort in London, UK, was used, with weekly nasopharyngeal swab PCR tests and blood sampling performed. Between 23 and 31 March 2020, the week of the UK lockdown, healthcare workers were enrolled and then followed up weekly for as long as 16 weeks. Sequencing used whole blood. In this chain, TRBV29-1 is recombined with TRBJ2-7, with the D assignment possibly TRBD1 or TRBD2, given 6 matching bases for each. The sequence derives from an adult who was a healthcare worker with PCR-confirmed SARS-CoV-2 infection or an uninfected control (not recorded which). DNA sequence: TGCAGCGTAAGCGAGGATTTAGGGGGGTCCTACGAGCAGTACTTC. It encodes CSVSEDLGGSYEQYF.